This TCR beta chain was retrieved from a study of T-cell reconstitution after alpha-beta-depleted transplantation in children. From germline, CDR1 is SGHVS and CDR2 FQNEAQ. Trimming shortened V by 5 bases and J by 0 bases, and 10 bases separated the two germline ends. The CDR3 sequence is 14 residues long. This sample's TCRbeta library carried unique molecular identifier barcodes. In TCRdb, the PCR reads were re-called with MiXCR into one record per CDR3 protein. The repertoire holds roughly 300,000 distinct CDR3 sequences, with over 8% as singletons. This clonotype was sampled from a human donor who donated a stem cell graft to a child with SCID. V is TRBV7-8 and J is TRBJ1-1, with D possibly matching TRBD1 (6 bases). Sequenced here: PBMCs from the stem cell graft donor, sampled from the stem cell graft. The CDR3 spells CASSDGTLNTEAFF. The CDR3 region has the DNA TGTGCCAGCAGCGACGGGACACTGAACACTGAAGCTTTCTTT.